This T cell receptor (beta chain) was sequenced for a study of T cell responses to AZD1222 COVID-19 vaccine (dated by TCRdb to the early 2020s). Study-level background: AZD1222 recipients with second doses at about 4 weeks or about 12 weeks were pooled, because spike-specific TCR depth and breadth did not differ between schedules. A total of 240 or so trial participants underwent TCR sequencing, of whom about 200 had received two doses of AZD1222 and roughly 26 had received two doses of the MenACWY control vaccine. Trial participants were enrolled by age into subgroups of 18-55, 56-69 and 70-plus years, and around 150, 28 and 57 TCR-sequenced participants, respectively, were included in these subgroups.

The meaning of the sample's time point label: baseline before first vaccination. Vaccinee samples came from UK trials COV001 and COV002, including a single-blind randomized controlled phase 2/3 trial of AZD1222 (ChAdOx1 nCoV-19) in healthy adults. For TCRbeta chain sequencing, PBMC samples from trial participants were taken at day 0 and at day 28 after the second dose. Sequences SNHLY (CDR1) and FYNNEI (CDR2) are obtained from the germline V gene. V was cut back by 7 bases and J by 4 bases, leaving a gap of 16 bases between them. The cysteine opens and the phenylalanine closes a CDR3 of 14 amino acids. Only the CDR3 DNA stays, 42 bases, in frame from base 1. Findings and caveats that apply to the study as a whole: In the small 56-69-year group, the increase in depth fell short of significance, most likely because of low power. Conclusions about previously exposed vaccinees are limited, since just 6 or 7 AZD1222 recipients were seropositive for SARS-CoV-2 at baseline. Reportedly, almost half of the unique spike-specific TCRs recognized epitopes lying outside the regions that are mutated in the B.1.351 and B.1.1.7 variants. The whole spike protein was spanned by vaccine-associated CD4 TCRs, and dominant responses were seen in regions 160-218 and 743-854. Participants were mostly white British and included more females than males, and it was suggested by the authors that clonal diversity may have been underestimated. Because no day 14 peak-response samples were available, the repertoires could be characterized only after the peak T cell response. Spike-specific TCR breadth and depth rose significantly after two AZD1222 doses compared with day 0 and with MenACWY recipients.

As regards this clone: No antigen is known for it. Base qualities are missing; no much larger clone stands one base away.

The CDR3 regions of human TCRbeta chains were analyzed by immunosequencing. In the original analysis: TCRs in the repertoires were matched against a reference library of SARS-CoV-2-specific TCRs that had been generated with the MIRA antigen-specificity platform. Breadth was defined as the fraction of unique TCRs that were SARS-CoV-2-associated. Depth was defined as the fraction of total T cells that were SARS-CoV-2-associated. Using the MIRA data, each spike-specific TCR was mapped to the spike region that the TCR reacts to and placed in a CD4 or CD8 class. Log10-transformed breadth and depth values were compared by one-way ANOVA with Sidak's multiple comparisons tests. Entries here come from immuneACCESS through TCRdb and include only in-frame sequences with V and J called. Some clones fail to appear in such tables; in the studies checked, an unresolved V gene covers under half of the shortfall, and the cause of the remainder is unknown. The V and J calls and clone size are taken from that table; D and trimming were inferred from the DNA. This sample holds 150,000 to 200,000 clones; 90% were observed only once. The top ten clonotypes cover approximately 1.5% of the sample.

The rearranged segments are TRBV2 and TRBJ2-5, with no D gene named confidently. Sequences were derived from peripheral blood, sampled on day 0 of AZD1222 vaccination. The receptor comes from an adult in good health. The CDR3 region reads CASTQGPIRETQYF. The nucleotides are TGTGCCAGCACGCAAGGCCCGATCCGAGAGACCCAGTACTTC.